The present entry profiles one T cell receptor beta chain with its context. The data originate from a study of blood T cell repertoires in COVID-19. Whole-study context: T cells, B-cell-depleted T cells, or PBMCs supplied cDNA or gDNA.

Trimming removed 7 bases from V and 8 bases from J, with 20 bases in between. Germline CDR1 is MNHEY and CDR2 is SVGAGI. The CDR3 is made up of 14 amino acids. Authors' analysis steps: Estimation of nucleated cell counts relied on the amplification of reference gene primers. The repertoire was sequenced with immunoSEQ multiplex PCR; TCRdb's copy has only in-frame clones and lacks some. Clone size and the V and J calls come from that table; the DNA yielded D and trimming. This table has roughly 670,000 clones, approximately 90% appearing once. The sequenced sample consisted of peripheral blood. This receptor was obtained from a young woman with acute or convalescent COVID-19. The rearrangement joins TRBV6-5 to TRBJ1-1, with a weak D call TRBD1 (6 bases). CDR3 bases: TGTGCCAGCACCCCAACCAGGGACAACCCAGAAGCTTTCTTT. Translated: CASTPTRDNPEAFF.